One sample yielded the 16 T cell receptor beta chains listed below, sequenced in a study of blood T cell repertoires in COVID-19. Sequencing was performed with immunoSEQ multiplex PCR; in TCRdb, only in-frame clones are kept and a portion is missing. The table lists hundreds of thousands of clones, about 90% of them singletons. Sample: PBMCs or T cells enriched from blood (not recorded which). The receptors stem from a man between 50 and 59 years old who had been exposed to COVID-19.

The V and J genes are TRBV19 and TRBJ1-4; 7 nucleotides align to TRBD1. From germline, CDR1 is LNHDA and CDR2 SQIVND (reference sequence). V was pared by 4 bases and J by 7 bases, with 9 bases of the junction left unmatched. The CDR3 covers 15 residues. The CDR3 region is CASSTLDRVGEKLFF. The CDR3 nucleotides are TGTGCCAGTAGTACCCTTGACAGGGTCGGTGAAAAACTGTTTTTT.

The chain is built from TRBV6-5 and TRBJ1-2; TRBD1 matches 8 bases. The V gene end was trimmed by 6 bases and the J gene end by 4 bases; junction bases not matched to a gene: 4. The germline V gene encodes CDR1 MNHEY and CDR2 SVGAGI. The CDR3 runs 13 residues. The CDR3 loop is CASSLTGVYGYTF. As DNA, the CDR3 is TGTGCCAGCAGCTTGACAGGGGTCTATGGCTACACCTTC.

The chain recombines TRBV24-1 with TRBJ2-5, with 8 bases fitting TRBD1. Germline assignment: CDR1 KGHDR and CDR2 SFDVKD. This CDR3 region has 14 residues. V trimming: 3 bases; J trimming: 5 bases; junction bases outside the gene matches: 4. CDR3 bases: TGTGCCACCAGTGATCCGGACAGGGTGGAGACCCAGTACTTC. It yields the protein CATSDPDRVETQYF.

This sequence joins TRBV10-1 and TRBJ2-1, with a possible D match to TRBD1 (5 bases). CDR1 WNHNN and CDR2 SYGVQD come from the germline V gene (reference sequence). Between the trimmed V and J ends, which lost 0 bases and 7 bases, there was a span of 10 bases. The CDR3 covers 14 residues. The CDR3 is CASSESARVNEQFF. The DNA for the CDR3 is TGCGCCAGCAGTGAGTCAGCCAGGGTAAATGAGCAGTTCTTC.

This chain links TRBV7-9 with TRBJ2-3, with TRBD1 matching over 8 bases. V lost 4 bases, J lost 3 bases, and 3 bases stayed unmatched. CDR3 size: 14 residues. The germline V gene has CDR1 SEHNR and CDR2 FQNEAQ (reference sequence). Here the CDR3 reads CASSYRQGTDTQYF. CDR3 DNA sequence: TGTGCCAGCAGCTACCGACAGGGGACAGATACGCAGTATTTT.

The chain carries TRBV7-2 and TRBJ2-1, with a tentative D call TRBD1 (5 bases). There are 15 residues in the CDR3. Germline V gene data show CDR1 as SGHTA and CDR2 as FQGNSA. V was cut by 2 bases and J by 7 bases, with 15 bases left in between. The CDR3 is CASSLNGAGLNEQFF. The CDR3 nucleotides are TGTGCCAGCAGCTTAAATGGGGCAGGGCTGAATGAGCAGTTCTTC.

V and J are TRBV7-8 and TRBJ2-3; 7 nucleotides match TRBD2. This CDR3 contains 17 residues. V dropped 4 bases and J dropped 0; count of bases not matched to a gene: 10. Germline V gene sequence: CDR1 SGHVS, CDR2 FQNEAQ. The CDR3 sequence: CASSSPVWRGSTDTQYF. CDR3 coding DNA: TGTGCCAGCAGCTCCCCTGTCTGGCGGGGGAGCACAGATACGCAGTATTTT.

The rearrangement links TRBV28 to TRBJ1-2; D unclear. CDR3 size: 12 residues. Germline CDR1 and CDR2: MDHEN and SYDVKM. V lost 8 bases, J lost 2 bases, and 9 bases lay in between. The CDR3 sequence: CASLNQNYGYTF. The DNA of the CDR3 is TGTGCCAGCTTAAACCAGAACTATGGCTACACCTTC.

The V call is TRBV14, the J call TRBJ1-1, with D possibly TRBD1 on 5 matching bases. V dropped 10 bases and J dropped 1 base, with 25 bases sitting between them. Germline values: CDR1 SGHDN, CDR2 FVKESK. The CDR3 covers 17 residues. The DNA of the CDR3 is TGTGCCACTACACAACGGGCGCTCCCCGGGGGGAACACTGAAGCTTTCTTT. As protein: CATTQRALPGGNTEAFF.

The chain uses TRBV28 and TRBJ1-1, with 10 positions matching TRBD1. From germline, CDR1 is MDHEN and CDR2 SYDVKM. The CDR3 is 13 amino acids. V dropped 5 bases and J dropped 9; count of bases not matched to a gene: 6. CDR3 residues: CASSPGTGEQAFF. Written as DNA, the CDR3 is TGTGCCAGCAGTCCTGGGACAGGGGAACAAGCTTTCTTT.

This sequence joins TRBV6-4 and TRBJ2-2; TRBD1 aligns across 7 bases. Germline CDR1 reads MRHNA; CDR2 reads SNTAGT. V lost 9 bases, J lost 6 bases, and 13 bases stayed unmatched. The CDR3 length is 15 residues. Here the CDR3 DNA reads TGTGCCAGTTCTATCGGGACAGAAGGTTCCGGGGAGCTGTTTTTT. As protein: CASSIGTEGSGELFF.

The J gene is TRBJ1-5, the V gene TRBV3-1 (or the pseudogene TRBV3-2); D not certain. V gave up 4 bases and J gave up 3 bases, with 16 bases separating them. The CDR3 totals 16 residues. Germline CDR1 is LGHDT and CDR2 is YNNKEL (reference sequence). The CDR3: CASSPLGGGYNQPQHF. The CDR3 DNA follows: TGTGCCAGCAGCCCCCTCGGTGGAGGTTACAATCAGCCCCAGCATTTT.

The V and J genes are TRBV7-2 and TRBJ1-3; no clear D gene. Trimming cost V 2 bases and J 2 bases, with 4 bases left between them. Germline loops: CDR1 SGHTA, CDR2 FQGNSA. The CDR3 loop spans 13 amino acids. Written as DNA, the CDR3 is TGTGCCAGCAGCTTATATGCTGGAAACACCATATATTTT. Its protein product is CASSLYAGNTIYF. Together with reference TRBV7-2 and TRBJ1-3, the CDR3 gives the full variable domain: GAGVSQSPSNKVTEKGKDVELRCDPISGHTALYWYRQSLGQGLEFLIYFQGNSAPDKSGLPSDRFSAERTGGSVSTLTIQRTQQEDSAVYLCASSLYAGNTIYFGEGSWLTVV.

The gene calls are TRBV5-1 and TRBJ2-3; weak D call: TRBD1 (5 bases). Germline V gives CDR1 SGHRS, CDR2 YFSETQ. This CDR3 has 17 residues. V lost 0 bases and J lost 4, with 18 bases in between. The CDR3 DNA sequence: TGCGCCAGCAGCTTGGGTCAGGGTGGTATGTCTGCAGATACGCAGTATTTT. Encoded protein: CASSLGQGGMSADTQYF.

The CDR3 here is CASSYGGGWVNQPQHF. The CDR3, as DNA: TGTGCCAGCAGTTACGGGGGGGGTTGGGTTAATCAGCCCCAGCATTTT. The V gene is TRBV27, the J gene TRBJ1-5; tentatively, D is TRBD1 (5 bases). Trimming took off 4 bases at V and 4 bases at J, with 17 bases between the two ends. Germline CDR1 MNHEY, CDR2 SMNVEV (reference sequence). CDR3 length equals 16 residues.

This clone was detected only once. The V and J genes are TRBV5-1 and TRBJ2-3; TRBD2 might be the D (6 bases). This CDR3 region has 15 residues. The germline V gene encodes CDR1 SGHRS and CDR2 YFSETQ. The V end lost 2 bases, the J end lost 5 bases, and 15 bases lay between the germline ends. The CDR3 DNA reads TGCGCCAGCAGCTTTTTTCAGGGAGGACAAGATACGCAGTATTTT. Its protein is CASSFFQGGQDTQYF.